This T cell receptor (beta chain) is drawn from a study of T cells in Graves' hyperthyroidism and ophthalmopathy. RNA transcripts served as the template for amplifying TCR beta CDR3 regions. The HTBI primer set drove a first-round RT-PCR of the TCR CDR3. MiXCR, applied by TCRdb to the multiplex PCR reads, yields one record per CDR3 protein. This table holds hundreds of thousands of distinct CDR3 sequences, over 35% found once. Graves' hyperthyroidism showing no ophthalmopathy progression within 18 months was considered stable. Germline V gene lookup returns CDR1 SGHTA and CDR2 FQGNSA. The V gene lost 6 bases and the J gene lost 2 bases, with 8 bases spanning the gap. The CDR3 consists of 12 residues. This clonotype was detected ten times or more.

The sample was blood. This TCR derives from a woman between 40 and 55 years old with Graves' hyperthyroidism. This chain connects TRBV7-2 to TRBJ2-7; unclear D gene. The CDR3 loop is CASRLNTYEQYF. Written as DNA, the CDR3 is TGTGCCAGCAGGTTAAATACCTACGAGCAGTACTTC.